A single sample is the source of the 32 T cell receptor beta chains below, sequenced in a study of cytomegalovirus exposure and HLA in healthy donors. In the PCR, 60 Vbeta and 13 Jbeta primers were used. Sequenced by immunoSEQ multiplex PCR; TCRdb stores in-frame clones only, minus some. The data show roughly 100,000 clones, with approximately 76% seen just once and about 5.4% held by the top ten. Sequencing was performed on PBMCs. These receptors were collected from a young woman in good health and CMV-seropositive.

This clone was seen more than once but under ten times. This chain uses TRBV18 with TRBJ2-1; the match to TRBD1 covers 10 bases. Germline-derived CDR1 and CDR2 are KGHSH and LQKENI. The CDR3 is made up of 15 amino acids. Germline trimming cut 3 bases from V and 8 bases from J; bases unmatched to any gene: 7. CDR3 loop: CASSPTGGYLHEQFF. CDR3 nucleotide sequence: TGTGCCAGCTCACCGACAGGGGGCTATCTTCATGAGCAGTTCTTC. The full variable domain, its missing parts supplied by reference TRBV18 and TRBJ2-1, is NAGVMQNPRHLVRRRGQEARLRCSPMKGHSHVYWYRQLPEEGLKFMVYLQKENIIDESGMPKERFSAEFPKEGPSILRIQQVVRGDSAAYFCASSPTGGYLHEQFFGPGTRLTVL.

The chain combines TRBV11-1 with TRBJ2-5, with TRBD2 as a possible D gene (6 bases). Germline assignment: CDR1 SGHAT and CDR2 FQDESV (reference sequence). The CDR3 loop spans 15 amino acids. Deletions cut 0 bases from V and 4 bases from J, with 12 bases between. In nucleotides, the CDR3 is TGTGCCAGCAGCTTAGCGGTTAGCGGATCAGAGACCCAGTACTTC. Translated: CASSLAVSGSETQYF.

V is TRBV5-1 and J is TRBJ2-3; D is unclear. There are 12 residues in the CDR3. The V and J ends lost 4 bases and 4 bases respectively, with 7 bases between them. Germline CDR1 SGHRS, CDR2 YFSETQ. The CDR3 sequence: CASSAESDTQYF. In DNA form, the CDR3 reads TGCGCCAGCAGCGCCGAGTCAGATACGCAGTATTTT. The full variable domain, completed using reference TRBV5-1 and TRBJ2-3, is KAGVTQTPRYLIKTRGQQVTLSCSPISGHRSVSWYQQTPGQGLQFLFEYFSETQRNKGNFPGRFSGRQFSNSRSEMNVSTLELGDSALYLCASSAESDTQYFGPGTRLTVL.

The chain recombines TRBV7-9 with TRBJ2-7, with D tentatively TRBD2 (6 bases). Trimming stripped 5 bases from V and 7 bases from J, with 21 bases between. Germline V CDR1 and CDR2: SEHNR, FQNEAQ (reference sequence). The CDR3 length is 15 residues. The CDR3 protein is CASSHRDSSSGEQYF. For the CDR3, the DNA is TGTGCCAGCAGCCACCGGGACTCCAGTTCGGGGGAGCAGTACTTC.

This clone has just a few counts. V usage is TRBV5-1 and J usage is TRBJ2-5; 7 bases map to TRBD2. Losses at the gene ends were 1 base for V and 9 bases for J; bases not matched to a gene: 6. The CDR3 contains 13 residues. Germline V gives CDR1 SGHRS, CDR2 YFSETQ. This chain's CDR3 is CASSLYNREAQYF. CDR3 DNA: TGCGCCAGCAGCTTGTATAACCGGGAGGCCCAGTACTTC.

This clone was detected only a few times. V usage is TRBV28 and J usage is TRBJ1-1, with TRBD1 matching over 7 bases. There are 10 residues in the CDR3. J gave up 8 bases and V 6 bases, and 0 bases lay outside the gene matches. Per germline, CDR1 MDHEN and CDR2 SYDVKM. CDR3 in amino acids: CASRDREAFF. The CDR3 bases are TGTGCCAGCAGGGACAGGGAAGCTTTCTTT.

This chain joins TRBV5-1 and TRBJ2-7, with D maybe TRBD2 (6 bases). The CDR3 covers 18 residues. From germline, CDR1 is SGHRS and CDR2 YFSETQ. Trimming removed 4 bases from V and 4 bases from J, with 27 bases in between. The CDR3 protein is CASSGLRDGGTGDYEQYF. The CDR3 region has the DNA TGCGCCAGCAGCGGCCTCCGGGACGGTGGGACTGGAGATTACGAGCAGTACTTC.

This clone was seen only a few times. The chain couples TRBV11-2 to TRBJ2-1; D unclear. V shed 1 base and J shed 8 bases, with 6 bases lying between them. The CDR3 has 12 amino acids. Per germline, CDR1 SGHAT and CDR2 FQNNGV. CDR3 nucleotides: TGTGCCAGCAGCTTAGTCTTCCATGAGCAGTTCTTC. This translates into CASSLVFHEQFF.

In this sample, this clone turned up once. V and J are TRBV5-4 and TRBJ2-7; the D gene is possibly TRBD2 (6 bases). V lost 4 bases, J lost 1 base, and 15 bases lay in between. Germline assignment: CDR1 SGHNT and CDR2 YYREEE (reference sequence). This CDR3 is built from 15 residues. CDR3 DNA sequence: TGTGCCAGCAGCCCGGGGGACCTAGTTTCCTACGAGCAGTACTTC. This gives the protein CASSPGDLVSYEQYF.

The rearrangement joins TRBV21-1 to TRBJ2-7; TRBD2 is the table's D call, not checked against the DNA. TRBV21-1 is a pseudogene segment. This CDR3 has 15 amino acids. DNA of the CDR3: TGTGCCAGCAGCAGCACTAGCGGGAGATCCTACGAGCAGTACTTC. It is translated as CASSSTSGRSYEQYF.

The chain recombines TRBV27 with TRBJ2-3; D not resolved. Germline V lookup: CDR1 MNHEY, CDR2 SMNVEV (reference sequence). With 2 bases removed from V and 5 bases from J, the gap between germline ends came to 8 bases. CDR3 size: 13 residues. CDR3 bases: TGTGCCAGCAGTTTAGTCTACCAAGATACGCAGTATTTT. It is translated as CASSLVYQDTQYF.

This clone has more than one count but fewer than ten. The chain is built from TRBV15 and TRBJ2-6; D is unclear. Germline values: CDR1 LNHNV, CDR2 YYDKDF (reference sequence). Deletions cut 6 bases from V and 0 bases from J, with 12 bases between. CDR3 length: 16 residues. The DNA for the CDR3 is TGTGCCACCAGGCTAAGTAATGGCTCTGGGGCCAACGTCCTGACTTTC. It is translated as CATRLSNGSGANVLTF.

The chain is built from TRBV6-5 and TRBJ2-7; 8 bases align to TRBD2. V lost 6 bases and J lost 3; bases outside the gene matches: 10. CDR1 and CDR2 from the germline V gene are MNHEY and SVGAGI. This CDR3 comprises 15 residues. CDR3 sequence reads: CASSPGVAGFYEQYF. The CDR3 DNA reads TGTGCCAGCAGCCCCGGGGTAGCGGGATTCTACGAGCAGTACTTC.

V usage is TRBV7-9 and J usage is TRBJ2-7; 8 bases are shared with TRBD2. The J segment lost 3 bases and the V segment lost 1 base, leaving 11 bases of the junction unmatched. The germline V gene encodes CDR1 SEHNR and CDR2 FQNEAQ (reference sequence). The CDR3 sequence is 17 residues long. DNA for the CDR3: TGTGCCAGCAGCTTAGTTAGTGTGGCTAGCGGGTACTACGAGCAGTACTTC. Translating gives CASSLVSVASGYYEQYF.

This chain joins TRBV7-3 and TRBJ2-1; D not resolved. The CDR3 extends over 13 amino acids. Trimming removed 2 bases from V and 8 bases from J, with 10 bases in between. Germline V gene data show CDR1 as SGHTA and CDR2 as FQGTGA. CDR3 nucleotides: TGTGCCAGCAGCTTAGGGCCTACTTATGAGCAGTTCTTC. Protein product: CASSLGPTYEQFF.

The V call is TRBV7-9, the J call TRBJ2-3, with D perhaps TRBD1 (6 bases). Trimming cost V 7 bases and J 5 bases, with 19 bases left between them. Germline V gene data show CDR1 as SEHNR and CDR2 as FQNEAQ (reference sequence). The CDR3 covers 15 residues. The CDR3 region is CASITNGRGKDTQYF. CDR3 nucleotides: TGTGCCAGCATCACAAACGGCAGGGGCAAAGATACGCAGTATTTT.

This sequence joins TRBV18 and TRBJ2-7; D gene uncertain. Germline CDR1 KGHSH, CDR2 LQKENI. Trimming pared 2 bases from V and 3 bases from J, leaving 5 bases between. This CDR3 is 12 amino acids long. For the CDR3, the DNA is TGTGCCAGCTCACCAGAACACTACGAGCAGTACTTC. This codes for CASSPEHYEQYF. The variable domain in full, with the rest retrieved from reference TRBV18 and TRBJ2-7, is NAGVMQNPRHLVRRRGQEARLRCSPMKGHSHVYWYRQLPEEGLKFMVYLQKENIIDESGMPKERFSAEFPKEGPSILRIQQVVRGDSAAYFCASSPEHYEQYFGPGTRLTVT.

The chain uses TRBV28 and TRBJ2-7; no reliable D call. CDR3 size: 15 residues. Deletions cut 2 bases from V and 2 bases from J, with 13 bases between. Germline V gene lookup returns CDR1 MDHEN and CDR2 SYDVKM. CDR3 in amino acids: CASSLDPPPTYEQYF. DNA of the CDR3: TGTGCCAGCAGTTTAGATCCTCCACCTACCTACGAGCAGTACTTC.

The genes are TRBV29-1 and TRBJ1-1, with D perhaps matching TRBD1 (5 bases). This CDR3 region has 14 residues. V was cut by 7 bases and J by 1 base, with 16 bases left in between. CDR1 is SQVTM, CDR2 ANQGSEA, per germline. CDR3 sequence: CSATWGVGNTEAFF. CDR3 in DNA: TGCAGCGCCACTTGGGGGGTAGGGAACACTGAAGCTTTCTTT.

This clone was counted once. The chain joins TRBV7-3 to TRBJ1-6; 8 nucleotides agree with TRBD1. V dropped 5 bases and J dropped 7; count of bases not matched to a gene: 4. Germline assignment: CDR1 SGHTA and CDR2 FQGTGA. The CDR3 loop spans 14 amino acids. The CDR3: CASSRGQENSPLHF. CDR3 nucleotide sequence: TGTGCCAGCAGCCGGGGACAGGAGAATTCACCCCTCCACTTT. Combining the CDR3 with reference TRBV7-3 and TRBJ1-6 gives the whole variable domain GAGVSQTPSNKVTEKGKYVELRCDPISGHTALYWYRQSLGQGPEFLIYFQGTGAADDSGLPNDRFFAVRPEGSVSTLKIQRTERGDSAVYLCASSRGQENSPLHFGNGTRLTVT.

A remark on this clone: Other DNA sequences in the sample encode the same CDR3. The gene calls are TRBV5-1 and TRBJ2-7, with unresolved D. The V gene lost 0 bases and the J gene lost 0 bases, with 7 bases spanning the gap. The CDR3 extends over 14 amino acids. CDR1 is SGHRS, CDR2 YFSETQ, per germline. The CDR3 region has the DNA TGCGCCAGCAGCTTGGGAGCTGGCTCCTACGAGCAGTACTTC. Amino acid sequence: CASSLGAGSYEQYF.

The V call is TRBV28, the J call TRBJ1-5, with 8 positions matching TRBD1. V trimming: 5 bases; J trimming: 1 base; junction bases outside the gene matches: 7. Germline V gene data show CDR1 as MDHEN and CDR2 as SYDVKM. The CDR3 is 16 amino acids. The CDR3 bases are TGTGCCAGCAGTCGTTCGACAGGGGTCAGCAATCAGCCCCAGCATTTT. It translates to CASSRSTGVSNQPQHF.

This clone was seen a few times. This chain connects TRBV28 to TRBJ2-7; D remains unclear. This CDR3 has 13 residues. V lost 6 bases, J lost 2 bases, and 11 bases lay in between. Germline CDR1 reads MDHEN; CDR2 reads SYDVKM. This chain's CDR3 is CASRPRAPYEQYF. Here the CDR3 DNA reads TGTGCCAGCAGGCCGAGAGCTCCCTACGAGCAGTACTTC. Full variable domain (outside the CDR3, taken from reference TRBV28 and TRBJ2-7): DVKVTQSSRYLVKRTGEKVFLECVQDMDHENMFWYRQDPGLGLRLIYFSYDVKMKEKGDIPEGYSVSREKKERFSLILESASTNQTSMYLCASRPRAPYEQYFGPGTRLTVT.

This chain links TRBV7-9 with TRBJ1-5; weak D call: TRBD1 (6 bases). Trimming left V 1 base short and J 9 bases short, with 10 bases between. CDR1 and CDR2 (germline): SEHNR, FQNEAQ (reference sequence). This CDR3 is built from 13 residues. The CDR3 protein is CASSLGGGWPQHF. CDR3 coding DNA: TGTGCCAGCAGCTTAGGGGGGGGCTGGCCCCAGCATTTT.

The chain joins TRBV2 to TRBJ2-5; D remains ambiguous. V was clipped by 3 bases and J by 14 bases, with 16 bases between them. CDR1 is SNHLY, CDR2 FYNNEI, per germline. This CDR3 has 12 amino acids. CDR3 sequence (DNA): TGTGCCAGCAGTGAGGAAACACAGCTCGCCTACTTC. Translating it yields CASSEETQLAYF.

The rearrangement links TRBV19 to TRBJ1-2; TRBD1 aligns across 8 bases. The V segment lost 5 bases and the J segment 2 bases; nucleotides outside the gene matches: 10. The germline V gene encodes CDR1 LNHDA and CDR2 SQIVND (reference sequence). CDR3 length: 16 residues. CDR3 in DNA: TGTGCCAGTAGTCCCTCCTCTCGGACAGGGAACTATGGCTACACCTTC. This encodes CASSPSSRTGNYGYTF.

This clone has a single count. The rearrangement uses TRBV4-1 and TRBJ1-2; D is unclear. Trimming stripped 2 bases from V and 2 bases from J, with 6 bases between. CDR3 length: 13 amino acids. The germline gives CDR1 MGHRA, CDR2 YSYEKL. The CDR3 is CASSQSLNYGYTF. Here the CDR3 DNA reads TGCGCCAGCAGCCAATCCTTAAACTATGGCTACACCTTC.

The rearrangement uses TRBV13 and TRBJ2-7, with 10 bases that match TRBD2. Germline V gene sequence: CDR1 PRHDT, CDR2 FYEKMQ (reference sequence). The CDR3 is 14 residues long. The trim removed 3 bases at V and 5 bases at J, leaving 4 bases unmatched. In nucleotides, the CDR3 is TGTGCCAGCAGCTTGACTAGCGGGTGGGACGAGCAGTACTTC. Its translation is CASSLTSGWDEQYF.

This clone was seen a handful of times. CDR3 bases: TGTGCCAGCAGGGTGACAGGGGGCGAGGCTGAAAAACTGTTTTTT. Translation: CASRVTGGEAEKLFF. This chain uses TRBV6-5 with TRBJ1-4; 10 bases align to TRBD1. Trimming took 6 bases from V and 7 from J; bases not matched to a gene: 8. The CDR3 has 15 amino acids. In germline, CDR1 is MNHEY, CDR2 SVGAGI.

This chain connects TRBV9 to TRBJ2-5, with 8 bases identical to TRBD1. Germline V gene data show CDR1 as SGDLS and CDR2 as YYNGEE. V lost 3 bases and J lost 2; bases outside the gene matches: 6. CDR3 size: 15 residues. The chain's CDR3 is CASSAGQGGQETQYF. DNA of the CDR3: TGTGCCAGCAGCGCAGGACAGGGTGGTCAAGAGACCCAGTACTTC. Combining the CDR3 with reference TRBV9 and TRBJ2-5 gives the whole variable domain DSGVTQTPKHLITATGQRVTLRCSPRSGDLSVYWYQQSLDQGLQFLIQYYNGEERAKGNILERFSAQQFPDLHSELNLSSLELGDSALYFCASSAGQGGQETQYFGPGTRLLVL.

This chain connects TRBV28 to TRBJ1-5; D is possibly TRBD1 (5 bases). This CDR3 spans 15 amino acids. V lost 8 bases and J 0 bases, leaving 14 bases between the germline ends. Germline values: CDR1 MDHEN, CDR2 SYDVKM. The CDR3 loop reads CASAIGHSSNQPQHF. For the CDR3, the DNA is TGTGCCAGCGCGATCGGACATTCTAGCAATCAGCCCCAGCATTTT.

The V and J genes are TRBV5-5 and TRBJ2-5; D unclear. The CDR3 length is 13 residues. Per the germline V gene, CDR1 is SGHKS and CDR2 is YYEKEE (reference sequence). Trimming stripped 1 base from V and 5 bases from J, with 9 bases between. CDR3 protein: CASSLLSPETQYF. The CDR3 DNA reads TGTGCCAGCAGCTTGCTTAGCCCGGAGACCCAGTACTTC.